This passage covers 5 T cell receptor beta chains from one sample sequenced in a study of T cells in Graves' hyperthyroidism and ophthalmopathy. TCR beta CDR3 regions were amplified from RNA. During a first-round RT-PCR of the TCR CDR3, the HTBI primer set was used. TCRdb used MiXCR to reprocess the multiplex PCR reads, holding one entry per CDR3 protein. The data contain roughly 700,000 distinct CDR3 sequences, 30% to 40% of them singletons. Input material: blood. The receptor set was obtained from a woman aged 40-49 years with Graves' hyperthyroidism.

At least ten counts were recorded for this clonotype. This sequence joins TRBV7-2 and TRBJ2-5; tentative D call: TRBD2 (5 bases). The CDR3 spans 15 residues. Germline lookup yields CDR1 SGHTA and CDR2 FQGNSA. Trimming removed 4 bases at V and 3 bases at J, with 15 bases between. The CDR3, as DNA: TGTGCCAGCAGCTCGTGGACTGAAACTAAAGAGACCCAGTACTTC. This encodes CASSSWTETKETQYF. Supplemented by reference TRBV7-2 and TRBJ2-5, the full variable domain reads GAGVSQSPSNKVTEKGKDVELRCDPISGHTALYWYRQSLGQGLEFLIYFQGNSAPDKSGLPSDRFSAERTGGSVSTLTIQRTQQEDSAVYLCASSSWTETKETQYFGPGTRLLVL.

The chain carries TRBV11-2 and TRBJ2-7; tentatively, D is TRBD1 (6 bases). CDR1 and CDR2 from the germline V gene are SGHAT and FQNNGV. The CDR3 is 13 amino acids. V lost 5 bases and J lost 5, with 13 bases in between. This chain's CDR3 is CASSPFAGDEQYF. CDR3 bases: TGTGCCAGCAGCCCCTTCGCAGGGGACGAGCAGTACTTC.

This chain uses TRBV10-3 with TRBJ1-1, with D unresolved. Germline V gene data show CDR1 as ENHRY and CDR2 as SYGVKD. V lost 2 bases and J 4 bases, leaving 14 bases between the germline ends. This CDR3 has 15 amino acids. The DNA for the CDR3 is TGTGCCATCAGTGAGGAGGTGCCCGGGTTCACTGAAGCTTTCTTT. Translation: CAISEEVPGFTEAFF.

This clonotype showed up just once. Since a much larger clone is just one base distant, this may be a read error. This sequence joins TRBV11-2 and TRBJ2-7; D uncertain. Germline values: CDR1 SGHAT, CDR2 FQNNGV. The CDR3 sequence is 15 residues long. The CDR3 is CASSQTMSPAYEQYF. CDR3 nucleotides: TGCGCCAGCAGCCAGACAATGAGCCCAGCCTACGAGCAGTACTTC.

This chain links TRBV7-8 with TRBJ1-1; no definite D call. The germline V and J ends were trimmed by 11 bases and 4 bases, with 14 bases remaining between them. CDR1 and CDR2 from the germline V gene are SGHVS and FQNEAQ. The CDR3 loop spans 12 amino acids. The CDR3 is CAWNRPGTEAFF. CDR3 sequence (DNA): TGTGCCTGGAATCGACCCGGCACTGAAGCTTTCTTT.